This is a list of T cell receptor beta chains from one sample in a study of OX40 agonist ivuxolimab in advanced cancers. The table came from immunoSEQ multiplex PCR; TCRdb's copy has only in-frame clones and leaves some out. The sample has 60,000 to 90,000 clones, 88% seen once; the top ten hold under 1.1%. Here the sequenced sample was CD4+ or CD8+ T cells sorted from blood, taken in a trial of the OX40 agonist ivuxolimab. The receptors stem from an adult with an advanced solid tumor such as melanoma, head and neck, liver or kidney cancer. CDR3s include the opening cysteine and the closing phenylalanine or tryptophan. Fields, in order: D gene, J gene, V gene, clone size, CDR3 length, CDR3 protein, CDR3 DNA. D genes are given only for firm matches. Clone size is stated in some rows and not others, as once, few, many or a class when expanded.

>TRBD1|TRBJ1-6|TRBV4-2|NA|15
CASSQEAGGRSPLHF
TGTGCCAGCAGCCAAGAGGCAGGGGGGCGATCACCCCTCCACTTT
>NA|TRBJ1-1|TRBV5-1|NA|15
CASSFVGLQGSEAFF
TGCGCCAGCAGCTTTGTAGGTTTGCAGGGCTCTGAAGCTTTCTTT
>NA|TRBJ2-1|TRBV6-5|NA|14
CASSPAGSYNEQFF
TGTGCCAGCAGTCCCGCGGGCAGCTACAATGAGCAGTTCTTC
>TRBD2|TRBJ2-4|TRBV29-1|NA|15
CSAAGGRAPKNIQYF
TGCAGCGCAGCGGGCGGGAGGGCCCCCAAAAACATTCAGTACTTC
>NA|TRBJ1-4|TRBV5-6|NA|14
CASSLGTVREKLFF
TGTGCCAGCAGCCTTGGCACAGTTAGGGAAAAACTGTTTTTT
>TRBD1|TRBJ1-1|TRBV7-2|NA|16
CASSPGTGLGNTEAFF
TGTGCCAGCAGCCCTGGGACAGGTTTGGGGAACACTGAAGCTTTCTTT
>NA|TRBJ2-7|TRBV23-1|NA|10
CASNRYEQYF
TGCGCCAGCAACAGGTACGAGCAGTACTTC
>TRBD1|TRBJ2-5|TRBV5-1|once|14
CASSSYTGGETQYF
TGCGCCAGCAGCTCGTACACAGGGGGGGAGACCCAGTACTTC
>TRBD2|TRBJ2-3|TRBV7-2|NA|15
CASSPAGLAEDTQYF
TGTGCCAGCAGCCCCGCCGGACTAGCGGAAGATACGCAGTATTTT
>NA|TRBJ2-7|TRBV7-2|NA|17
CASSLAPPGTFSYEQYF
TGTGCCAGCAGCTTAGCGCCACCCGGGACTTTCTCCTACGAGCAGTACTTC
>TRBD1|TRBJ1-1|TRBV4-1|NA|16
CASSQGSSQGAGGAFF
TGCGCCAGCAGCCAAGGCTCGAGCCAGGGGGCAGGCGGGGCTTTCTTT
>TRBD2|TRBJ2-1|TRBV2|once|14
CASRERTSGGAQFF
TGTGCCAGCAGGGAAAGGACTAGCGGGGGGGCCCAGTTCTTC
>NA|TRBJ2-3|TRBV18|NA|16
CASSPKVIEEADTQYF
TGTGCCAGCTCACCAAAGGTGATTGAGGAGGCGGATACGCAGTATTTT
>NA|TRBJ2-7|TRBV19|NA|16
CASSPLPAGTYLEQYF
TGTGCCAGTAGTCCTTTGCCTGCGGGAACTTACCTGGAGCAGTACTTC
>NA|TRBJ2-3|TRBV7-2|NA|11
CASSLQWEQYF
TGTGCCAGCAGCTTACAGTGGGAGCAGTATTTT
>NA|TRBJ1-2|TRBV28|NA|12
CASSFVLHGYTF
TGTGCCAGCAGTTTTGTTCTGCATGGCTACACCTTC
>NA|TRBJ2-3|TRBV5-8|NA|14
CASSTLAGSDTQYF
TGTGCCAGCAGCACCCTTGCAGGGAGCGATACGCAGTATTTT
>NA|TRBJ1-1|TRBV2|NA|15
CASSERGIRNTEAFF
TGTGCCAGCAGCGAACGGGGTATAAGGAACACTGAAGCTTTCTTT
>NA|TRBJ2-5|TRBV2|NA|12
CASSGGVETQYF
TGTGCCAGCAGTGGCGGGGTAGAGACCCAGTACTTC
>NA|TRBJ1-1|TRBV11-3|NA|15
CASSSGTTGPSEAFF
TGTGCCAGCAGCTCAGGTACGACAGGCCCCTCCGAAGCTTTCTTT
>NA|TRBJ2-1|TRBV2|NA|15
CASRGGLAAHNEQFF
TGTGCCAGCCGAGGGGGACTTGCTGCCCACAATGAGCAGTTCTTC
>TRBD1|TRBJ2-7|TRBV2|NA|14
CASIQGQGMYEQYF
TGTGCCAGCATTCAAGGACAGGGGATGTACGAGCAGTACTTC
>TRBD1|TRBJ1-1|TRBV4-1|NA|14
CASSRDRERTEAFF
TGCGCCAGCAGCCGGGACAGAGAAAGGACTGAAGCTTTCTTT
>TRBD2|TRBJ2-5|TRBV10-1|once|13
CASGGTSGARVYF
TGCGCCAGCGGGGGGACTAGCGGGGCCAGAGTGTACTTC
>NA|TRBJ2-7|TRBV11-2|few|16
CASSSLRVANIHEQYF
TGTGCCAGCAGCTCGCTTAGGGTAGCCAATATTCACGAGCAGTACTTC
>NA|TRBJ1-2|TRBV29-1|once|13
CSASFGQGYGYTF
TGCAGCGCCTCGTTCGGGCAGGGTTATGGCTACACCTTC
>TRBD1|TRBJ1-3|TRBV28|NA|13
CASRDRGRNTIYF
TGTGCCAGCAGAGACAGGGGTAGGAACACCATATATTTT
>TRBD1|TRBJ2-2|TRBV7-9|NA|16
CASSLGDRLNTGELFF
TGTGCCAGCAGCTTGGGGGACAGGTTAAACACCGGGGAGCTGTTTTTT
>NA|TRBJ2-5|TRBV27|once|15
CASSTTGNWIETQYF
TGTGCCAGCAGTACTACAGGGAATTGGATAGAGACCCAGTACTTC
>NA|TRBJ2-7|TRBV6-5|NA|15
CASRPPEEGAYEQYF
TGTGCCAGCAGACCTCCCGAGGAGGGGGCCTACGAGCAGTACTTC
>NA|TRBJ2-3|TRBV7-8|NA|14
CASSATWATDTQYF
TGTGCCAGCAGTGCAACTTGGGCCACAGATACGCAGTATTTT
>NA|TRBJ2-5|TRBV9|NA|14
CASSIGVSQETQYF
TGTGCCAGCAGCATAGGGGTTAGCCAAGAGACCCAGTACTTC
>TRBD1|TRBJ2-1|TRBV28|NA|14
CASSLPDRGNEQFF
TGTGCCAGCAGTCTTCCGGACAGGGGAAATGAGCAGTTCTTC
>NA|TRBJ2-1|TRBV28|NA|16
CASSHGLPSSYNEQFF
TGTGCCAGCAGTCATGGACTACCCTCCTCCTACAATGAGCAGTTCTTC
>NA|TRBJ1-2|TRBV7-2|once|13
CASSLDFNYGYTF
TGTGCCAGCAGCTTAGACTTTAACTATGGCTACACCTTC
>NA|TRBJ1-1|TRBV28|NA|14
CASSLEEGGTEAFF
TGTGCCAGCAGTTTGGAGGAGGGGGGGACTGAAGCTTTCTTT
>TRBD1|TRBJ1-5|TRBV28|NA|14
CASCPTGHEQPQHF
TGTGCCAGCTGCCCGACAGGGCATGAACAGCCCCAGCATTTT
>NA|TRBJ2-7|TRBV7-2|NA|12
CASSPDYYEQYF
TGTGCCAGCAGCCCAGACTATTACGAGCAGTACTTC
>NA|TRBJ2-7|TRBV6-1|NA|12
CAITARGYEQYF
TGTGCCATCACCGCTCGGGGCTACGAGCAGTACTTC
>TRBD2|TRBJ2-3|TRBV7-2|NA|22
CASSLAPPGLAVEGKSCDTQYF
TGTGCCAGCAGCTTAGCCCCTCCGGGACTAGCGGTCGAGGGCAAATCTTGTGATACGCAGTATTTT